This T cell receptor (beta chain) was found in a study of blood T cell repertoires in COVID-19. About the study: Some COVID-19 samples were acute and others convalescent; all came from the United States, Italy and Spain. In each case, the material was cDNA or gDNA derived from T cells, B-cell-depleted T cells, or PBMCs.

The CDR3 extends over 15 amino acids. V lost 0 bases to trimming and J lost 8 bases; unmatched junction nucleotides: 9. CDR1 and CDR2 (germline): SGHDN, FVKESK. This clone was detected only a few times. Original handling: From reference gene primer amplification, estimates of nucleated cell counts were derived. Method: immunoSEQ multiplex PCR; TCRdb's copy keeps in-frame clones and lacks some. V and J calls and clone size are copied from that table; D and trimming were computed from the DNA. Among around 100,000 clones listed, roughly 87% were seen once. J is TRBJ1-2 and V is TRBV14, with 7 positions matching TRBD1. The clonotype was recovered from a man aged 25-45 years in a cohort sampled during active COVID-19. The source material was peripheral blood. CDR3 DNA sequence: TGTGCCAGCAGCCAAGATAGGGGCCAGGGGGTCGGCTACACCTTC. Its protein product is CASSQDRGQGVGYTF.